This section outlines one T cell receptor (beta chain) sequence together with its context. Its antigen remains unknown. Time point reported: baseline, week 1 (first vaccination visit). As to treatment: pre-vaccination baseline after standard-of-care therapy. Produced via immunoSEQ multiplex PCR; TCRdb's table is partial and in-frame only. The sample includes 85,000 to 100,000 clones, approximately 90% of them seen just once. This specimen belongs to a study of a mutant IDH1 vaccine in newly diagnosed glioma. On the study more broadly: The treated group averaged roughly 40 years old and was about 60% male, about 40% female. Therapy received beforehand was radiotherapy, temozolomide, or both, with most patients given both.

This CDR3 contains 15 residues. The V and J ends lost 6 bases and 0 bases, in that order; junction bases with no gene match: 4. The germline V gene has CDR1 KGHSH and CDR2 LQKENI. Study-wide results and caveats: Among patients, roughly 94% showed immune responses induced by the vaccine.

This clonotype was sampled from a woman in her forties or fifties with glioma. Material: PBMCs, obtained from a glioma patient treated with radiotherapy, temozolomide or both. The chain has TRBV18 and TRBJ2-1; TRBD2 agrees at 8 bases. The CDR3 DNA reads as TGTGCCAGCTCGTTTAGCGGGGTCTCCTACAATGAGCAGTTCTTC. Its translation: CASSFSGVSYNEQFF.